The source of this TCR beta chain is a study of T-cell reconstitution after alpha-beta-depleted transplantation in children. The J segment lost 2 bases and the V segment lost 5 bases, leaving 6 bases of the junction unmatched. This CDR3 region has 15 residues. Germline V gives CDR1 SGHTA, CDR2 FQGNSA. For TCRbeta, the library was prepared with unique molecular identifiers. TCRdb re-analysed the PCR reads in MiXCR, keeping a single row per CDR3 protein. The profile covers 400,000 to 500,000 distinct CDR3 sequences, with approximately 11% appearing a single time and 4.5% to 7% taken by the ten largest.

This rearrangement joins TRBV7-2 to TRBJ2-7; 10 nucleotides align to TRBD1. Here the sequenced sample was PBMCs from the stem cell graft donor, taken from the stem cell graft. This TCR came from a human donor who donated a stem cell graft to a child with acute myeloid leukemia. For the CDR3, the DNA is TGTGCCAGCAGCCTAGGAGGACAGGGGGCCTACGAGCAGTACGTC. It translates to CASSLGGQGAYEQYV.